This T cell receptor (beta chain) is drawn from a study of CD8 T cells in ankylosing spondylitis. TCRdb called the 5' RACE reads again in MiXCR, with one record for every CDR3 protein. The sample includes roughly 130,000 distinct CDR3 sequences, 12% to 15% of them seen just once. This CDR3 contains 14 residues. From germline, CDR1 is SGHRS and CDR2 YFSETQ. V lost 0 bases, J lost 0 bases, and 5 bases lay in between. This clonotype was counted at least ten times. Its antigen is currently unknown. Study-wide points: Significant enrichment of disease-linked clones was reported in matched ankylosing spondylitis synovial fluid.

The receptor was derived from a female donor with ankylosing spondylitis or in good health (not recorded which). The rearrangement joins TRBV5-1 to TRBJ2-3; D unclear. The sequencing sample was made of blood, either unsorted or a sorted T cell fraction (not recorded which). CDR3 loop: CASSLEGSTDTQYF. The CDR3 nucleotides are TGCGCCAGCAGCTTGGAGGGTAGCACAGATACGCAGTATTTT.